The 5 T cell receptor beta chains below were found in one sample sequenced in a study of CD8 T cells in Susac syndrome. The authors reverse transcribed roughly 0.5 to 1 ug RNA with random hexamers. TCRdb called the immunoSEQ multiplex PCR reads again in MiXCR, with one record for every CDR3 protein. The sample has about 120,000 distinct CDR3 sequences; around 94% are singletons. Source material: CD8+ T cells from PBMCs. These TCRs come from a human donor with Susac syndrome.

In this sample, this clonotype turned up once. This sequence joins TRBV7-9 and TRBJ1-2, with 10 bases that match TRBD1. With 5 bases clipped from V and 8 bases from J, the junction kept 5 bases outside the gene matches. There are 13 residues in the CDR3. In germline, CDR1 is SEHNR, CDR2 FQNEAQ (reference sequence). CDR3 nucleotide sequence: TGTGCCAGCAGCCCCGACAGGGGGCAAGGCTACACCTTC. Protein: CASSPDRGQGYTF.

This clonotype came up once. The gene calls are TRBV27 and TRBJ2-1; TRBD2 agrees at 12 bases. The CDR3 is made up of 16 amino acids. The ends lost 6 bases at V and 5 bases at J; junction bases unmatched: 8. Germline lookup yields CDR1 MNHEY and CDR2 SMNVEV (reference sequence). DNA of the CDR3: TGTGCCAGCAGCCTTACTAGCGGGGGGTATGACAATGAGCAGTTCTTC. It specifies CASSLTSGGYDNEQFF.

The chain has TRBV7-8 and TRBJ1-2, with D perhaps TRBD1 (5 bases). Germline V gene data show CDR1 as SGHVS and CDR2 as FQNEAQ. V lost 5 bases and J lost 4, with 14 bases in between. This CDR3 region has 14 residues. DNA of the CDR3: TGTGCCAGCAGCAAGCTGGGGACGGCCTATGGCTACACCTTC. Protein sequence: CASSKLGTAYGYTF.

J is TRBJ2-2 and V is TRBV6-4; D gene uncertain. The CDR3 consists of 13 residues. V was shortened by 2 bases and J by 3 bases, with 4 bases between the two germline ends. From germline, CDR1 is MRHNA and CDR2 SNTAGT. This chain's CDR3 is CASSDRDTGELFF. In DNA form, the CDR3 reads TGTGCCAGCAGTGACAGGGACACCGGGGAGCTGTTTTTT.

The chain has TRBV9 and TRBJ2-1; 10 bases agree with TRBD2. Germline assignment: CDR1 SGDLS and CDR2 YYNGEE. The CDR3 has 16 residues. V shed 0 bases and J 1 base; nucleotides not matched to a gene: 1. The CDR3 region is CASSVGSGGSYNEQFF. Written as DNA, the CDR3 is TGTGCCAGCAGCGTAGGTAGCGGGGGGTCCTACAATGAGCAGTTCTTC.